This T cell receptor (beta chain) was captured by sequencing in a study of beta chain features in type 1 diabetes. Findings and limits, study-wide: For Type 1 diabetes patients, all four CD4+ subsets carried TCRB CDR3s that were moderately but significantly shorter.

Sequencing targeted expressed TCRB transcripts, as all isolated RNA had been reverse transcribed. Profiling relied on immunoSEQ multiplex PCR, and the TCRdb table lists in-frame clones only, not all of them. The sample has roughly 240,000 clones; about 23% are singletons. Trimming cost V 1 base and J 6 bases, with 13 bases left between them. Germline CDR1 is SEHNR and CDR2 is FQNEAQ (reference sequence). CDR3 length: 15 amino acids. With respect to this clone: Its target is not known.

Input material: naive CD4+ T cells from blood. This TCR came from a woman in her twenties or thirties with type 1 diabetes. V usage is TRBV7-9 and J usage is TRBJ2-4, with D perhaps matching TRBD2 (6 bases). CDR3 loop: CASSLGSSVTNIQYF. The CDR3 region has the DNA TGTGCCAGCAGCTTAGGATCTAGCGTGACAAACATTCAGTACTTC. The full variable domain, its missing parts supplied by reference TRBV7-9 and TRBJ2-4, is DTGVSQNPRHKITKRGQNVTFRCDPISEHNRLYWYRQTLGQGPEFLTYFQNEAQLEKSRLLSDRFSAERPKGSFSTLEIQRTEQGDSAMYLCASSLGSSVTNIQYFGAGTRLSVL.